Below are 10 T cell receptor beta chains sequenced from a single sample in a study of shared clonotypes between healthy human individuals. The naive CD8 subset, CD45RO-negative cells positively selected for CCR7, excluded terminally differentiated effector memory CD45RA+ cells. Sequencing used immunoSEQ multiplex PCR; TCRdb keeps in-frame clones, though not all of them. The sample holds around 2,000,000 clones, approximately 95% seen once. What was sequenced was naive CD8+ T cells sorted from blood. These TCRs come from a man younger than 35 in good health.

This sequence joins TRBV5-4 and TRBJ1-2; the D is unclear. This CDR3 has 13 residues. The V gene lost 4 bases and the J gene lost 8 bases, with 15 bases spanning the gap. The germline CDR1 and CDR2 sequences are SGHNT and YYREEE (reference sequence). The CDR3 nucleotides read TGTGCCAGCAGCCAAGACCGTTCGGGGGGCTACACCTTC. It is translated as CASSQDRSGGYTF. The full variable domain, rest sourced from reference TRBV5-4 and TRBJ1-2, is ETGVTQSPTHLIKTRGQQVTLRCSSQSGHNTVSWYQQALGQGPQFIFQYYREEENGRGNFPPRFSGLQFPNYSSELNVNALELDDSALYLCASSQDRSGGYTFGSGTRLTVV.

In DNA, the CDR3 is TGTGCCAGCAGTTTATCGGTAGGGGGCATGGACTATGGCTACACCTTC. It translates to CASSLSVGGMDYGYTF. This sequence joins TRBV27 and TRBJ1-2, with 7 bases fitting TRBD1. Germline V CDR1 and CDR2: MNHEY, SMNVEV (reference sequence). CDR3 length: 16 amino acids. J was trimmed by 3 bases and V by 0 bases; bases with no gene match: 7.

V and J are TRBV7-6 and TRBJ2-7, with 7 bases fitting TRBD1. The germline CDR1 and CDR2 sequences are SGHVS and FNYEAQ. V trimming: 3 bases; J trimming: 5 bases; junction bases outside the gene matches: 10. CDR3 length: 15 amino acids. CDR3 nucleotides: TGTGCCAGCAGCTTTAACGAGGGGGCTTTGCACGAGCAGTACTTC. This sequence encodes CASSFNEGALHEQYF.

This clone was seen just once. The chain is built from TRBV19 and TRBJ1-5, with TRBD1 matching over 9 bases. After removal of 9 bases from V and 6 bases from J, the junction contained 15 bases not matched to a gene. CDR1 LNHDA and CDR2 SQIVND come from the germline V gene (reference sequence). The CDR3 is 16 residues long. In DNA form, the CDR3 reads TGTGCCAGCACGACTTCGTGGACAGGGGATTTTCAGCCCCAGCATTTT. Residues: CASTTSWTGDFQPQHF.

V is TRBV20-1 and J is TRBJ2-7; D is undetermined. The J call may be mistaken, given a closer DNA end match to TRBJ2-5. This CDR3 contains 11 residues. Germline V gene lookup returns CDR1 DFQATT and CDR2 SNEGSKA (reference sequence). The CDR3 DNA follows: TGCAGTGCCCTCGGCCAAGAGACCCAGTACTTC. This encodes CSALGQETQYF.

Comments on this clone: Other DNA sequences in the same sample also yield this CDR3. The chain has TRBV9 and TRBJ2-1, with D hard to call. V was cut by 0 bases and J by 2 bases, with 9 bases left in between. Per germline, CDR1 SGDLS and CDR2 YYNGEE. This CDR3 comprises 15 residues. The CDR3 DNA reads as TGTGCCAGCAGCGTAGAGGGTAGCCCCTACAATGAGCAGTTCTTC. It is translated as CASSVEGSPYNEQFF.

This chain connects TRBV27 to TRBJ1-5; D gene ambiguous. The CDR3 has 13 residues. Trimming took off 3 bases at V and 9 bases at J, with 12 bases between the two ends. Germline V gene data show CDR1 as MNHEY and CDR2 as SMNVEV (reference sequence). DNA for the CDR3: TGTGCCAGCAGTTTGAGCAGCCTAGGGCCCCAGCATTTT. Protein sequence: CASSLSSLGPQHF.

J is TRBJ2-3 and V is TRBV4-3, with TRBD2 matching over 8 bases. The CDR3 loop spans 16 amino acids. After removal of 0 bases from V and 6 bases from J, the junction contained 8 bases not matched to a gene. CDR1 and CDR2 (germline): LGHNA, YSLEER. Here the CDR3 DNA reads TGCGCCAGCAGCCAAGACGTGGCGGGAGGAACGGATACGCAGTATTTT. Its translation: CASSQDVAGGTDTQYF.

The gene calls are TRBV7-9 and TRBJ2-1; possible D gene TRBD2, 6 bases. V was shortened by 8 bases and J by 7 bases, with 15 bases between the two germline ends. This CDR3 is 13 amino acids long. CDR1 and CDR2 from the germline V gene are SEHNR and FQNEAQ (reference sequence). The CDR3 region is CASEDWGDNEQFF. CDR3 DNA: TGTGCCAGCGAAGACTGGGGGGATAATGAGCAGTTCTTC.

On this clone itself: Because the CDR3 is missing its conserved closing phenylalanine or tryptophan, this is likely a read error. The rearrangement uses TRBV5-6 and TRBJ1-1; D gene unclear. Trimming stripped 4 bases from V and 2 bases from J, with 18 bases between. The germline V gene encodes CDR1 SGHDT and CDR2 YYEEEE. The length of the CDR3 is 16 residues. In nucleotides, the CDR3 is TGTGCCAGCAGCCCCGTCTCCATGGACGAAAACACTGAAGCTTTCCTT. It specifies CASSPVSMDENTEAFL.